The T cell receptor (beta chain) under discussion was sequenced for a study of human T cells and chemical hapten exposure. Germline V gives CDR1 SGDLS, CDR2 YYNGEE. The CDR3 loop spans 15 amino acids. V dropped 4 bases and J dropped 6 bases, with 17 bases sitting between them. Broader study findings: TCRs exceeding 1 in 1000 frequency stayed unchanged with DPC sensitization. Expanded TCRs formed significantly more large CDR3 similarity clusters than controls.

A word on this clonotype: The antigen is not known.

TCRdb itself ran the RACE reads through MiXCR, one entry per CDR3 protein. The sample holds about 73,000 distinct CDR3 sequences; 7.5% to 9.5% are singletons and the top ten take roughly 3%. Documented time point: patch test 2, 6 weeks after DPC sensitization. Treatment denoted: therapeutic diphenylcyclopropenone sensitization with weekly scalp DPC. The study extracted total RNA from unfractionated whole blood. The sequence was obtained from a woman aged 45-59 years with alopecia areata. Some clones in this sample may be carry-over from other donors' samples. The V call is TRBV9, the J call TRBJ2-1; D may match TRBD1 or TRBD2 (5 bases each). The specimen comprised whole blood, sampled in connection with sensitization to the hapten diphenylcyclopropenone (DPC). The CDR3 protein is CASSPGTITGNEQFF. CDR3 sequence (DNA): TGTGCCAGCAGCCCCGGGACCATAACGGGCAATGAGCAGTTCTTC.